This T cell receptor beta chain was identified in a study of CXCR3-negative and CXCR3-positive naive CD8 T cells. This CDR3 comprises 19 residues. The study made its TRB cDNA libraries by 5' RACE, adding UMI labels. With the 5' RACE reads reprocessed, TCRdb shows one record per CDR3 protein and no DNA. With 100,000 to 150,000 distinct CDR3 sequences in the sample, the ten largest clones hold nearly 0.5%. A word on this clonotype: The antigen remains undetermined.

Study results and limitations: Similar TRBV-TRBJ usage characterized naive CXCR3-negative and CXCR3-positive cells; memory cells differed.

This receptor was taken from a human donor in good health. Some clones in this sample may be carry-over from other donors' samples. The J gene is TRBJ2-3, the V gene TRBV21-1; lacking DNA, the TRBD1 call made by TCRdb goes unchecked. TRBV21-1 is described as a pseudogene. Material: naive CXCR3- CD8+ T cells from blood. Specified subset: CD45RO-CCR7+CD27+CD95- naive CD8+ T cells lacking CXCR3 (TNR3-). CDR3 region: CASSKAPGHRDQPTDTQYF.